This TCR beta chain was sequenced for a study of cytomegalovirus exposure and HLA in healthy donors listed by TCRdb under 2017. General notes on the study: In an earlier analysis of under 600 of the donors, 276 Gb of sequence data and 100 million or so unique TCR beta sequences from some 170 million T cells were reported. Donor age, sex, ethnicity and CMV serostatus were compiled together with the repertoire data. An earlier analysis of 587 of the donors used high-throughput TCR beta sequencing to judge whether each TCR beta V gene segment behaved as functional or pseudogenic. To predict cytomegalovirus infection status, the study combined high-throughput TCR immunosequencing, statistical association of individual TCRs with disease status, and machine learning. Typing coverage varied by locus: about 620-640 donors for A, B, C, DRB1 and DQB1; approximately 560 for DQA1; over 600 for DPA1; some 470 for DPB1. Roughly five DR-DQ haplotypes were handled as single units for association and clustering because linkage in the cohort was strong. Class I and class II HLA loci were covered by the typing at four-digit resolution. Every repertoire in the discovery cohort had been generated on one and the same sequencing platform. Along with the approximately 700-subject first cohort, a separate validation cohort of over a hundred different subjects was used. In a later analysis, previously published TCR beta repertoires from fewer than 750 donors were re-analyzed and high-resolution HLA genotyping was added so that TCR occurrence patterns could be studied. Approximately 300 gigabases of sequencing data and approximately 92 million unique TCR sequences made up an early release that covered around 640 HLA-typed donors. The study aimed to test whether signatures of past pathogen exposure could be identified by cataloging public T cell receptors. Genome-wide SNP genotypes for about 65% of the roughly 670 donors were used in a later genetic analysis, which treated that subset as a discovery cohort. Using immunosequencing, the study profiled T cell repertoires from 500 to 800 subjects and related those repertoires to cytomegalovirus serostatus. Among 398 genotyped donors of the cohort, an average of roughly 230,000 unique TCR beta nucleotide sequences was sequenced per donor, of which about 19% were non-productive. Rather than drawing on any new phenotypic data, the later analysis identified candidate immune exposures from TCR beta sequences and the way those sequences occurred across donors. Of the roughly 390 genotyped donors, 65% to 90% fell in the genetic ancestry cluster associated with self-reported Caucasian donors. Here is what the overall study found, with its caveats: The classifier was reported to diagnose cytomegalovirus status with high specificity and sensitivity in both the original cohort and the validation cohort. A cluster of highly shared sequence variants was judged likely to be a technical artifact of the sequencing pipeline. Compared with equally common non-associated chains, HLA-associated TCR beta chains in a later analysis were more clonally expanded and had lower generation probabilities. When HLA alleles, especially DR and DQ, strongly co-occurred, TCR associations were difficult to assign to individual alleles. Roughly uniform sequencing depth across donors was assumed in presence/absence analyses, although this assumption may not hold. The study listed over 150 TCR beta chains as associated with cytomegalovirus. A later analysis found that TCR association rates varied across HLA loci, with DRB1 alleles showing the most associated TCRs and HLA-C alleles the fewest. In an earlier analysis of approximately 600 of the donors, most TCR beta V segments were observed in productive rearrangements about 90% or about 30% of the time, broadly matching IMGT annotations. While some public TCRs were present in many individuals, most TCR sequences turned up only very rarely across donors. It was suggested by the authors that the approach could potentially be generalized to other disease states and immunological phenotypes. V-gene and J-gene trimming of TCR beta chains was associated with a missense DCLRE1C variant in a later genetic analysis, and the association was replicated in an independent cohort. The cohort was sequenced for TCR beta chains only, and without alpha or paired-chain data the features that could be detected were limited. For the cohort, immune exposure information was limited to CMV serostatus. In a later genetic analysis, fewer N-insertions in productive TCRs were reported among donors in an Asian-associated ancestry cluster than the roughly 700-donor mean. A further reported finding was that TCR beta sequences accurately predicted the HLA-A and HLA-B alleles for most subjects in the first cohort. A later analysis associated 15,000 to 20,000 TCR beta sequences with specific HLA alleles at a false discovery rate of 0.05. In vitro tests confirmed that a few of the cytomegalovirus-associated TCR beta chains recognize cytomegalovirus antigens. Because counts were too low, about 18 rarely observed V segments, including chromosome 9 orphons, were excluded from the earlier analysis of several hundred of the donors. A later analysis found that most CMV-associated TCR beta chains appeared HLA-restricted, with HLA associations seemingly driven largely by CMV exposure. Several of the top co-occurrence clusters appeared to be linked to parvovirus B19, influenza, CMV and Epstein-Barr virus, according to a later analysis. Correlated functional status among segregating V segments might be attributable to linkage disequilibrium, but an unknown experimental factor could not be ruled out. HLA typing was unavailable for some donors at each locus, so association tests used only the typed subset.

Concerning this clone itself: Its cognate antigen has yet to be identified. Base qualities are missing; no much larger clone stands one base away.

The cohort was made up of approximately 700 healthy bone marrow donors. At the time of sampling, all cohort members were nominally healthy, though unrecorded immune exposures were likely present. The donor tested CMV seronegative, placing the donor among the roughly 340 seronegative members of the cohort. Every donor gave a peripheral blood sample, and the peripheral blood mononuclear cells from that sample were used for TCR beta sequencing. Genomic DNA was extracted from the blood cell samples with the Qiagen DNeasy Blood Extraction Kit. The library was obtained by the immunoSEQ multiplex PCR assay. The multiplex PCR relied on a mix of 60 forward primers for TCR Vbeta segments and 13 reverse primers for TCR Jbeta segments. The CDR3 region of rearranged TCR beta genes was amplified from genomic DNA by a multiplex PCR assay. On the Illumina HiSeq System, the amplified TCR beta libraries were sequenced as 87-base-pair reads. In the authors' own workflow: A later analysis counted about 76 million unique TCR beta chains across the 550 to 700 repertoires, and 10 million to 12 million of these chains were shared by at least two donors. Raw reads were error-corrected and collapsed into unique sequences by a nearest-neighbor algorithm in which closely related sequences were merged to remove PCR and sequencing errors. Alignment of CDR3 sequences to IMGT reference sequences was used to assign V, D and J gene segments. For a sequence to be retained, a match of at least six nucleotides to both a V gene segment and a J gene segment was required. Rearrangements were classified as productive when the CDR3 lacked stop codons and remained in frame with V and J, and all other rearrangements were classified as non-productive. CDR3 was defined according to IMGT convention as the region running from the second conserved V-encoded cysteine to the conserved J-encoded phenylalanine. The earlier analysis of 500 to 650 of the donors excluded any sequence lacking an unambiguous match to a single V gene segment. An earlier analysis of fewer than 750 of the donors classified V segments as functional when productive rearrangements were above 56.7% and as segregating when the standard deviation between donors was above 5%. To diagnose cytomegalovirus status from the catalog of TCR beta chain sequences, a statistical classification framework was built. A later analysis assigned V and J genes by comparing TCR nucleotide sequences with IMGT/GENE-DB human TR gene sequences. The TCRdist pipeline was used in a later analysis to assign CDR3 sequences and most-parsimonious VDJ recombination scenarios. In a later analysis, each TCR beta chain was defined by its CDR3 amino acid sequence together with its V-gene family, and reads without a unique V-gene family were excluded. A later analysis removed 500 to 650 highly shared, low-generation-probability nucleotide sequences to deal with suspected cross-contamination and a sequencing artifact. For each public chain, a later analysis derived a clonal expansion index from normalized ranks of inferred template counts within each repertoire. Generation probabilities in a later analysis came from a VDJ recombination model fitted to out-of-frame rearrangements, and those results were checked against IGoR. Hypergeometric tests were used in a later analysis to score TCR-TCR, TCR-HLA and TCR-CMV co-occurrence, with a repertoire-size bias correction applied to the TCR pairs. To estimate false discovery rates, a later analysis permuted the HLA or CMV assignments 20 times. In a later analysis, co-occurring TCRs were grouped using DBSCAN, with TCRdist sequence similarity added in when clustering inside HLA-allele-positive subsets. For co-occurrence clustering, repertoires with fewer than 30,000 or more than 120,000 public chains were excluded, along with four to six repertoires with anomalous nucleotide sharing. TCRdb took over this immuneACCESS table, retaining in-frame rearrangements with V and J assigned. Such tables are incomplete; in checked studies, under half of the missing clones stem from an unresolved V gene, and the remainder is unexplained. V and J calls plus clone size are reproduced from that table; the DNA served to infer D and trimming. The table for this sample lists about 190,000 clones; less than 90% of them were counted only once. Of the sample, roughly 0.33% is held by the ten largest clones.

This TCR derives from a young woman in good health and CMV-seronegative. Sequenced material: PBMCs.

The CDR3 in this case is CASSSTGVRETQYF. The nucleotide sequence reads TGTGCCAGTTCATCGACCGGCGTGAGGGAGACCCAGTACTTC. The V and J genes are TRBV6-5 and TRBJ2-5; the D gene identity is not certain. V was cut back by 9 bases and J by 5 bases, leaving a gap of 19 bases between them. Looking up the germline V gene yields CDR1 MNHEY and CDR2 SVGAGI. Its CDR3 holds 14 amino acids, cysteine through phenylalanine. Of the read, only the CDR3 DNA is kept; its 42 bases are in frame from base 1.